In this sample, the clone carrying this T cell receptor (beta chain) turned up a few times. The data derive from a study of T cells in Graves' hyperthyroidism and ophthalmopathy. The source material, RNA transcripts, was used to amplify TCR beta CDR3 regions. The HTBI primer set was used in a first-round RT-PCR of the TCR CDR3. Via MiXCR, TCRdb re-called the multiplex PCR reads, giving one row per CDR3 protein. The table shows about 640,000 distinct CDR3 sequences, with around 21% occurring only once. In germline, CDR1 is DFQATT, CDR2 SNEGSKA (reference sequence). Trimming stripped 6 bases from V and 8 bases from J, with 22 bases between. The CDR3 is 14 residues long.

V and J are TRBV20-1 and TRBJ1-2, with D possibly TRBD1 on 6 matching bases. The sequencing sample was made of blood. The clonotype was recovered from a man aged 30-40 years with Graves' ophthalmopathy. CDR3 sequence (DNA): TGCAGTGCGACGGCGGGGTGGGGGGCGAAGGGCTACACCTTC. It translates to CSATAGWGAKGYTF.